This T cell receptor beta chain is drawn from a study of technical replicates of blood from a handful of donors. From germline, CDR1 is SNHLY and CDR2 FYNNEI. CDR3 length equals 14 residues. V lost 4 bases to trimming and J lost 2 bases; unmatched junction nucleotides: 2. The method was immunoSEQ multiplex PCR; TCRdb's version includes in-frame clones alone and lacks a portion of them. In the table there are 70,000 to 95,000 clones, 85% to 95% of which are singletons. This TCR was sampled from a human donor in good health. Sequenced input: T cells isolated from PBMCs. J is TRBJ2-5 and V is TRBV2, with 9 bases lining up with TRBD2. The CDR3 is CASSARGGQETQYF. The CDR3 DNA is TGTGCCAGCAGTGCGCGGGGGGGGCAAGAGACCCAGTACTTC.